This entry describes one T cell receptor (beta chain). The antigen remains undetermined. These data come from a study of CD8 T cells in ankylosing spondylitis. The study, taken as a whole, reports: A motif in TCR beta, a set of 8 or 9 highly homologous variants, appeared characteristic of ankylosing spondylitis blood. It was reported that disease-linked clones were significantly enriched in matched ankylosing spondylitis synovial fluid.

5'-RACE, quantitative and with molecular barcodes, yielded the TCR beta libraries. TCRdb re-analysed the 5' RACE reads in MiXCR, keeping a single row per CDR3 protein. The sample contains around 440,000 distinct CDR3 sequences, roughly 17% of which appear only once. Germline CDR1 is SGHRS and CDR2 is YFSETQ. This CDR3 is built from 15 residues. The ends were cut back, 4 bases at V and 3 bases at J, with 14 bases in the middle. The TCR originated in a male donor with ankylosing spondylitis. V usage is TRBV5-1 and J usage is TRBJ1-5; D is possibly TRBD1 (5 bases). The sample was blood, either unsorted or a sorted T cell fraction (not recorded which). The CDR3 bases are TGCGCCAGCAGCCCCGGAGGGGAGTTCAATCAGCCCCAGCATTTT. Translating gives CASSPGGEFNQPQHF.